This T cell receptor beta chain was documented in a study of beta chain features in type 1 diabetes. Turning to the study itself: All samples yielded roughly 110 million examined sorted cells. Study-level findings and limits: In the patient group, naive, central memory and Treg TCRB repertoires seemed more alike than in the healthy donor group.

Investigators reverse transcribed all isolated RNA, so they sequenced expressed TCRB transcripts. The protocol was immunoSEQ multiplex PCR, while the TCRdb copy is restricted to in-frame clones and leaves out a portion. The table lists hundreds of thousands of clones, around 15% of them singletons. Concerning this clone: The antigen remains unidentified.

One heparinised blood draw, averaging about 0.11 L, came from each donor. CD45RO/CCR7/CD25/CD127/CD95/CD27 sorting isolated CD4+ naive, central memory, regulatory and stem cell-like memory cells. Trimming left V 0 bases short and J 8 bases short, with 16 bases between. The CDR3 contains 15 residues. Germline V gives CDR1 MNHEY, CDR2 SVGAGI. Sequencing used naive CD4+ T cells from blood. The chain joins TRBV6-5 to TRBJ2-5; tentatively, D is TRBD1 or TRBD2 (5 bases each). The receptor comes from a man younger than 35 in good health. The CDR3 DNA is TGTGCCAGCAGTTACTCGAAGGGGCCCGGGGAAACCCAGTACTTC. This encodes CASSYSKGPGETQYF.